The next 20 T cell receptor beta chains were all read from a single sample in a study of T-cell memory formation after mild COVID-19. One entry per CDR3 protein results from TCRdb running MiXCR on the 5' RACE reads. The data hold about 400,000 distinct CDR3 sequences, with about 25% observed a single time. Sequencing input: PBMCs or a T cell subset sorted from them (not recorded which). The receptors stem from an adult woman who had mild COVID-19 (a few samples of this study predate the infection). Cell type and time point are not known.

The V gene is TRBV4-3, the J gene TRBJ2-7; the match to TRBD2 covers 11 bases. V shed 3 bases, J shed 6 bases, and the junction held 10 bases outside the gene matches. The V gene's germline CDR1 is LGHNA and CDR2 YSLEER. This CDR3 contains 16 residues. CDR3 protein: CASSQAVAGGRLEQYF. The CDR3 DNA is TGCGCCAGCAGCCAGGCGGTAGCGGGAGGGCGTCTCGAGCAGTACTTC.

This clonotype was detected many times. CDR3 sequence reads: CASRLGRGQETQYF. DNA of the CDR3: TGTGCCAGCAGACTAGGACGGGGACAAGAGACCCAGTACTTC. V is TRBV12-3 or TRBV12-4 and J is TRBJ2-5; D perhaps matches TRBD2 (5 bases). V lost 6 bases and J 2 bases, leaving 13 bases between the germline ends. The CDR3 is 14 residues long.

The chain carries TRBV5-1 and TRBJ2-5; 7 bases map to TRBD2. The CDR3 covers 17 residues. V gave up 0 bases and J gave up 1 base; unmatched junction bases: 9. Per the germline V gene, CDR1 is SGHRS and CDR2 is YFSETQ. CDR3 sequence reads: CASSLGASGGTQETQYF. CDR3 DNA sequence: TGCGCCAGCAGCTTGGGGGCTAGCGGAGGTACCCAAGAGACCCAGTACTTC.

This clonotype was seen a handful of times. The CDR3 bases are TGTGCCAGCAACCCACATGTGGTCAGCAATCAGCCCCAGCATTTT. As protein: CASNPHVVSNQPQHF. The V call is TRBV6-2 or TRBV6-3, the J call TRBJ1-5, with D uncertain. CDR3 size: 15 residues. Deletions cut 7 bases from V and 1 base from J, with 14 bases between. Looked up from germline, CDR1 is MNHEY and CDR2 is SVGEGT.

The CDR3, as DNA: TGTGCCAGCAGTTCCGCTATCACAGGGACTGGCTACACCTTC. This gives the protein CASSSAITGTGYTF. The chain joins TRBV12-3 or TRBV12-4 to TRBJ1-2, with a possible D match to TRBD1 (6 bases). The CDR3 consists of 14 residues. V was pared by 4 bases and J by 7 bases, with 16 bases between.

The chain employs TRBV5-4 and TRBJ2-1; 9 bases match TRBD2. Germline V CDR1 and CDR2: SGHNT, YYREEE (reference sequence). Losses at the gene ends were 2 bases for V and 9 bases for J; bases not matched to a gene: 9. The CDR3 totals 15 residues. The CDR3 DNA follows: TGTGCCAGCAGCTTAGATAGCGGGAGTTTTAGTGAGCAGTTCTTC. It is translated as CASSLDSGSFSEQFF.

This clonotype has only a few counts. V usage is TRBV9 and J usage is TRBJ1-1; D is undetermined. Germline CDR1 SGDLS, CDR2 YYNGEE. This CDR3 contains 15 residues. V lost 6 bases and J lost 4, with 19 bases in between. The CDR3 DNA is TGTGCCAGCACACCCCCGACGGGGTCGGGCACTGAAGCTTTCTTT. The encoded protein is CASTPPTGSGTEAFF.

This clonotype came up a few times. Here the CDR3 reads CASSEQGNTEAFF. In nucleotides, the CDR3 is TGTGCCAGCAGCGAACAGGGGAACACTGAAGCTTTCTTT. The chain employs TRBV16 and TRBJ1-1; D perhaps matches TRBD1 (6 bases). Germline V gives CDR1 KGHSY, CDR2 FQNENV. V was trimmed by 5 bases and J by 1 base, leaving 8 bases between them. The CDR3 contains 13 residues. Full variable domain (outside the CDR3, taken from reference TRBV16 and TRBJ1-1): GEEVAQTPKHLVRGEGQKAKLYCAPIKGHSYVFWYQQVLKNEFKFLISFQNENVFDETGMPKERFSAKCLPNSPCSLEIQATKLEDSAVYFCASSEQGNTEAFFGQGTRLTVV.

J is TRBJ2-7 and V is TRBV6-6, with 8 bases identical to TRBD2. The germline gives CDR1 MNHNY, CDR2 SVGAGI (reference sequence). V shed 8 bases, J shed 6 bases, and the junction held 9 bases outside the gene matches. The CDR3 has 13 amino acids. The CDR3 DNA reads TGTGCCAGCGAGGCGGCGGGAGGTACCGAGCAGTACTTC. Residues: CASEAAGGTEQYF.

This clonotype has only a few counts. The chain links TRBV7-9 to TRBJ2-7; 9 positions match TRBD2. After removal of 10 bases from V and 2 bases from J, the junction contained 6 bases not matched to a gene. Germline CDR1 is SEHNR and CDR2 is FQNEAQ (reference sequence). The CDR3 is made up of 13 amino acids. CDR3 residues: CATQRGETYEQYF. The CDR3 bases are TGTGCCACTCAGCGGGGGGAAACCTACGAGCAGTACTTC. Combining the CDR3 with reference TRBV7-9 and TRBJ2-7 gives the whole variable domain DTGVSQNPRHKITKRGQNVTFRCDPISEHNRLYWYRQTLGQGPEFLTYFQNEAQLEKSRLLSDRFSAERPKGSFSTLEIQRTEQGDSAMYLCATQRGETYEQYFGPGTRLTVT.

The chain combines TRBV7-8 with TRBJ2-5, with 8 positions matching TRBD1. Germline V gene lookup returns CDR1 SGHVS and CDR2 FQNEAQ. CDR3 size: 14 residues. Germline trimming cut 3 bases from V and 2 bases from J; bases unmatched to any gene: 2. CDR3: CASSLWTGQETQYF. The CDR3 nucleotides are TGTGCCAGCAGCTTGTGGACAGGGCAAGAGACCCAGTACTTC.

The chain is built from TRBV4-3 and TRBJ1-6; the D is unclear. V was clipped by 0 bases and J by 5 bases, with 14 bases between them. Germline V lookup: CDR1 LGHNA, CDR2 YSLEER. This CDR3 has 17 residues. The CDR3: CASSQDRADPNNSPLHF. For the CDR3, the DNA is TGCGCCAGCAGCCAAGATCGGGCAGATCCTAATAATTCACCCCTCCACTTT.

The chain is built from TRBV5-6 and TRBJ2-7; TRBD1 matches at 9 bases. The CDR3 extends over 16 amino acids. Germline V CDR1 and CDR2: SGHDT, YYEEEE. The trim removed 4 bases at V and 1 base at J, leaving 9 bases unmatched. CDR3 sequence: CASSGPVQGASYEQYF. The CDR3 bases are TGTGCCAGCAGCGGTCCGGTACAGGGGGCTTCCTACGAGCAGTACTTC. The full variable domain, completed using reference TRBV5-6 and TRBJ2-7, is DAGVTQSPTHLIKTRGQQVTLRCSPKSGHDTVSWYQQALGQGPQFIFQYYEEEERQRGNFPDRFSGHQFPNYSSELNVNALLLGDSALYLCASSGPVQGASYEQYFGPGTRLTVT.

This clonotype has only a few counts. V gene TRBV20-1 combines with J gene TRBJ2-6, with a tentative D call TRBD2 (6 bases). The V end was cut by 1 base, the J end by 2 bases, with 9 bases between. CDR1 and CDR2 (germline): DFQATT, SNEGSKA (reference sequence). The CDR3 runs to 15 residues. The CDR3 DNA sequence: TGCAGTGCTAGAGGCGGGGCGCCTGGGGCCAACGTCCTGACTTTC. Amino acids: CSARGGAPGANVLTF.

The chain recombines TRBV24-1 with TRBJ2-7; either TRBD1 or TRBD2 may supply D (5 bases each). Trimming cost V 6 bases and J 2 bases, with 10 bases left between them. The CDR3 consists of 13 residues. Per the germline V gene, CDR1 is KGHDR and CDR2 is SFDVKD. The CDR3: CATSPGPPYEQYF. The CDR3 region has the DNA TGTGCCACCAGTCCGGGACCGCCCTACGAGCAGTACTTC.

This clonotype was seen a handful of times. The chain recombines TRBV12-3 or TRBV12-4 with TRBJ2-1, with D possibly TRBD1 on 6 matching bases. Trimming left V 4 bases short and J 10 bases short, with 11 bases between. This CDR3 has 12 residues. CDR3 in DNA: TGTGCCAGCAGTTCCCAGGGGATCGAGCAGTTCTTC. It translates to CASSSQGIEQFF.

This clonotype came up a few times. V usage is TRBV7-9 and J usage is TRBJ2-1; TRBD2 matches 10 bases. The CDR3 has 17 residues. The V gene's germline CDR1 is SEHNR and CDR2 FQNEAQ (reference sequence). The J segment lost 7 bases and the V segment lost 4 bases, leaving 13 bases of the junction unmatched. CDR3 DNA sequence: TGTGCCAGCAGCTCGCCCCCGGGACTAGCGTTTGGGAATGAGCAGTTCTTC. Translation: CASSSPPGLAFGNEQFF.

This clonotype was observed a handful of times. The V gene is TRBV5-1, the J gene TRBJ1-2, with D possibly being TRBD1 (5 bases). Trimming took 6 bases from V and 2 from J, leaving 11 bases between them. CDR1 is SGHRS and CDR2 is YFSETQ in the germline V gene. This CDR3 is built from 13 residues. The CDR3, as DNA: TGCGCCAGCAACACGAACAGGAACTATGGCTACACCTTC. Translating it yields CASNTNRNYGYTF. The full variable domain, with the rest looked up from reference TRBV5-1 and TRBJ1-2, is KAGVTQTPRYLIKTRGQQVTLSCSPISGHRSVSWYQQTPGQGLQFLFEYFSETQRNKGNFPGRFSGRQFSNSRSEMNVSTLELGDSALYLCASNTNRNYGYTFGSGTRLTVV.

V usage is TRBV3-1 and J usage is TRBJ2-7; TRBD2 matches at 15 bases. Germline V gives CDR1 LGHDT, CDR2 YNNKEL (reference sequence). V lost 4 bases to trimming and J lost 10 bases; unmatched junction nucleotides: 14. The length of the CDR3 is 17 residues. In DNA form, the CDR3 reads TGTGCCAGCAGCCTCAGGACTAGCGGGGGGGGCCCCGAATCCCAGTACTTC. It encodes CASSLRTSGGGPESQYF.

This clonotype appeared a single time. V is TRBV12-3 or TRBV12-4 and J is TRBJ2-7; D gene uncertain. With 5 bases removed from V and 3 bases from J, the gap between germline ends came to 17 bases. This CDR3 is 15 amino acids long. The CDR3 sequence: CASSPADGFSYEQYF. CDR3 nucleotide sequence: TGTGCCAGCAGTCCCGCGGACGGATTCAGCTACGAGCAGTACTTC.